This TCR beta chain derives from a study of cytomegalovirus exposure and HLA in healthy donors. This CDR3 spans 13 amino acids. Germline CDR1 MNHNS, CDR2 SASEGT. V dropped 7 bases and J dropped 1; count of bases not matched to a gene: 3. The PCR employed 60 Vbeta primers together with 13 Jbeta primers. Data came from immunoSEQ multiplex PCR; TCRdb stores just in-frame clones and leaves some out. Here the sample spans about 120,000 clones, 86% being singletons. This chain uses TRBV6-1 with TRBJ2-7, with 8 positions matching TRBD2. The clonotype was recovered from a man in his forties or fifties in good health and CMV-seronegative. Sequenced input: PBMCs. The chain's CDR3 is CASTRGGSYEQYF. The DNA of the CDR3 is TGTGCCAGCACTCGGGGGGGTTCCTACGAGCAGTACTTC.